The clone carrying this TCR beta chain showed up just a few times. Every subset had its genomic DNA shared out evenly among several immunoSEQ plates. This table comes from immunoSEQ multiplex PCR, and its TCRdb copy is limited to in-frame clones, with some not included. The profile shows about 340,000 clones, 73% of them singletons. This sample was taken from a study of shared clonotypes between healthy human individuals. Study-level information: CD4 naive cells filled three plates per donor, CD4 memory three, CD8 naive two and CD8 memory one.

Per germline, CDR1 MNHEY and CDR2 SVGAGI. Trimming cost V 4 bases and J 3 bases, with 15 bases left between them. This CDR3 is 15 amino acids long. The rearrangement uses TRBV6-5 and TRBJ1-1, with a tentative D call TRBD1 (5 bases). The receptor was derived from a young man in good health. Sequences were obtained from memory CD4+ T cells sorted from blood. As for subset: CD45RA-negative fraction. CDR3 sequence reads: CASSSIRGGHTEAFF. The CDR3, as DNA: TGTGCCAGCAGTTCTATCCGGGGCGGGCACACTGAAGCTTTCTTT.